One sample yielded the 7 T cell receptor beta chains listed below, sequenced in a study of Ad26.COV2.S vaccination and SARS-CoV-2 variants. The treatment here: 15 to 20 received Ad26.COV2.S at low or high dose, single or two shots; 5 received placebo; per-sample allocation not given. Specimen acquisition occurred on day 63 following the initial vaccine or placebo injection. Here immunoSEQ multiplex PCR was the method, and the copy in TCRdb shows in-frame clones only, minus some. The table lists 350,000 to 500,000 clones, approximately 92% of them singletons. The sample here was peripheral blood, taken in a trial of Ad26.COV2.S vaccine versus placebo. The receptor source for this set is a person between 18 and 65 years old who received the Ad26.COV2.S COVID-19 vaccine or a placebo.

The V and J genes are TRBV21-1 and TRBJ1-4. TRBV21-1 is a listed pseudogene. The CDR3 has 15 residues. The CDR3 here is CASSKSAASNEKLFF. In nucleotides, the CDR3 is TGTGCCAGCAGCAAAAGTGCAGCGTCTAATGAAAAACTGTTTTTT.

The V call is TRBV6-5, the J call TRBJ2-1; D is ambiguous. V lost 6 bases and J 6 bases, leaving 15 bases between the germline ends. This CDR3 is built from 14 residues. Germline V gives CDR1 MNHEY, CDR2 SVGAGI. DNA for the CDR3: TGTGCCAGCAGGTTCGACTCTTTCGGCAATGAGCAGTTCTTC. Its translation is CASRFDSFGNEQFF.

This clone was seen once. The chain couples TRBV5-1 to TRBJ2-5; D is undetermined. The CDR3 extends over 11 amino acids. Trimming left V 7 bases short and J 5 bases short, with 9 bases between. Per germline, CDR1 SGHRS and CDR2 YFSETQ. The CDR3 sequence: CASSHTETQYF. CDR3 DNA: TGCGCCAGCTCCCATACGGAGACCCAGTACTTC.

The CDR3 DNA follows: TGTGCCAGCAGCATCGCATGGGGCTCGGAGACCCAGTACTTC. Residues: CASSIAWGSETQYF. The J gene is TRBJ2-5, the V gene TRBV11-2; D is possibly TRBD1 (5 bases). The CDR3 runs 14 residues. Germline V lookup: CDR1 SGHAT, CDR2 FQNNGV. Trimming cost V 5 bases and J 5 bases, with 15 bases left between them.

This clone was recorded once. This chain connects TRBV6-2 or TRBV6-3 to TRBJ1-1; TRBD1 agrees at 7 bases. The CDR3 sequence is 15 residues long. Per the germline V gene, CDR1 is MNHEY and CDR2 is SVGEGT. Unmatched junction bases numbered 12, after V lost 6 bases and J lost 5 bases. CDR3 in DNA: TGTGCCAGCAGCCGCCTGAGACAGGGAGGAACTGAAGCTTTCTTT. It is translated as CASSRLRQGGTEAFF.

V usage is TRBV19 and J usage is TRBJ2-1; 10 bases match TRBD1. Germline V gene sequence: CDR1 LNHDA, CDR2 SQIVND (reference sequence). Trimming cost V 1 base and J 10 bases; bases outside gene matches: 7. This CDR3 is 15 amino acids long. The CDR3 nucleotides are TGTGCCAGTAGTATAGGTCCGGTGACAGGGGGCGAGCAGTTCTTC. Its protein is CASSIGPVTGGEQFF.

This clone is a singleton in its sample. The CDR3 DNA sequence: TGCGCCAGCAGCTCCGGGACCTTAGGCAATGAGCAGTTCTTC. Encoded protein: CASSSGTLGNEQFF. This chain connects TRBV5-1 to TRBJ2-1, with D perhaps given as TRBD1 or TRBD2 (5 bases each). Trimming removed 3 bases from V and 6 bases from J, with 13 bases in between. This CDR3 has 14 residues. The germline CDR1 and CDR2 sequences are SGHRS and YFSETQ.